This is a list of T cell receptor beta chains from one sample in a study of beta chain features in type 1 diabetes. Repertoires were generated with immunoSEQ multiplex PCR, while TCRdb's copy carries only in-frame clones and drops some. The table has approximately 70,000 clones, about 50% seen once. The source material was central memory CD4+ T cells from blood. The receptors stem from a man aged 30 to 45 with type 1 diabetes. Each CDR3 is given with its conserved first and last residue. Fields, in order: J gene, D gene, V gene, clone size, CDR3 length, CDR3 protein, CDR3 DNA. D genes are given only for firm matches. Clone size is shown for a subset of rows, as once, few, many or a class of expanded clone.

>TRBJ2-3|.|TRBV6-4|.|13
CASRAGGGDTQYF
TGTGCCAGCAGGGCAGGGGGAGGAGATACGCAGTATTTT
>TRBJ1-4|.|TRBV11-2|few|17
CASSPKRRTVMDEKLFF
TGTGCCAGCAGCCCCAAACGACGGACAGTAATGGATGAAAAACTGTTTTTT
>TRBJ1-6|TRBD1|TRBV30|.|16
CAWIPGQGRADSPLHF
TGTGCCTGGATTCCGGGACAGGGGCGAGCGGATTCACCCCTCCACTTT
>TRBJ2-3|TRBD1|TRBV14|.|14
CASSLDRALYTQYF
TGTGCCAGCAGCCTCGACAGGGCCCTATATACGCAGTATTTT
>TRBJ2-5|TRBD1|TRBV7-9|.|14
CASSRSGGQETQYF
TGTGCCAGCAGTCGTTCAGGGGGCCAAGAGACCCAGTACTTC
>TRBJ1-1|.|TRBV18|few|14
CASSPGGVNTEAFF
TGTGCCAGCTCACCAGGGGGGGTGAACACTGAAGCTTTCTTT
>TRBJ2-3|TRBD1|TRBV6-5|few|15
CASRDRPGGTDTQYF
TGTGCCAGCAGGGACAGGCCAGGGGGAACAGATACGCAGTATTTT
>TRBJ2-2|.|TRBV2|.|15
CASSEGGGPTGELFF
TGTGCCAGCAGTGAAGGGGGGGGCCCTACCGGGGAGCTGTTTTTT
>TRBJ2-6|.|TRBV7-2|.|14
CASSLVSGANVLTF
TGTGCCAGCAGCCTCGTATCTGGGGCCAACGTCCTGACTTTC
>TRBJ1-2|.|TRBV29-1|.|14
CSVEVPQGKDGYTF
TGCAGCGTTGAAGTCCCGCAGGGTAAGGATGGCTACACCTTC
>TRBJ1-2|.|TRBV7-9|few|15
CASSLRQATAYGYTF
TGTGCCAGCAGCTTAAGACAGGCCACTGCCTATGGCTACACCTTC
>TRBJ2-1|.|TRBV6-5|few|14
CASSDGSSYNEQFF
TGTGCCAGCAGTGACGGGAGCTCCTACAATGAGCAGTTCTTC
>TRBJ1-1|.|TRBV10-3|.|14
CAISQAQAPAGAFF
TGTGCCATCTCCCAGGCCCAGGCCCCCGCGGGGGCTTTCTTT
>TRBJ2-5|TRBD2|TRBV15|.|14
CATSREAGYETQYF
TGTGCCACCAGCAGAGAAGCGGGGTACGAGACCCAGTACTTC
>TRBJ2-1|.|TRBV5-1|once|15
CASSLAGQGRHEQFF
TGCGCCAGCAGCTTGGCAGGTCAGGGTCGGCATGAGCAGTTCTTC
>TRBJ1-1|TRBD1|TRBV6-1|once|18
CASSKERTGRLMNTEAFF
TGTGCCAGCAGTAAAGAGAGGACAGGGCGCCTTATGAACACTGAAGCTTTCTTT
>TRBJ1-5|.|TRBV10-2|few|14
CASRDRLSNQPQHF
TGCGCCAGCAGAGACAGGCTTAGCAATCAGCCCCAGCATTTT
>TRBJ2-3|.|TRBV5-6|.|16
CASSALGQGATDTQYF
TGTGCCAGCAGCGCGCTGGGCCAAGGGGCCACAGATACGCAGTATTTT
>TRBJ1-5|TRBD1|TRBV18|few|15
CASSPSGQGAQPQHF
TGTGCCAGCTCACCCTCGGGACAGGGGGCGCAGCCCCAGCATTTT
>TRBJ1-2|TRBD1|TRBV10-1|.|13
CASSPGQGFGYTF
TGCGCCAGCAGTCCCGGACAGGGGTTTGGCTACACCTTC
>TRBJ2-1|TRBD1|TRBV5-1|.|17
CASSSGLGQVIHNEQFF
TGCGCCAGCAGCTCGGGATTGGGACAGGTAATTCACAATGAGCAGTTCTTC
>TRBJ2-5|TRBD2|TRBV9|.|17
CASSVGTSGGIQETQYF
TGTGCCAGCAGCGTTGGGACTAGCGGGGGTATCCAAGAGACCCAGTACTTC
>TRBJ2-1|TRBD2|TRBV5-1|.|15
CASSRGGGTYNEQFF
TGCGCCAGCAGCCGCGGGGGGGGGACCTACAATGAGCAGTTCTTC
>TRBJ2-7|.|TRBV7-9|few|15
CASSLRQGRPYEQYF
TGTGCCAGCAGCTTAAGGCAGGGGCGACCCTACGAGCAGTACTTC
>TRBJ2-3|TRBD2|TRBV10-3|few|14
CAISELLAGDTQYF
TGTGCCATCAGTGAATTACTAGCGGGAGATACGCAGTATTTT
>TRBJ1-1|TRBD1|TRBV9|.|14
CASSHQGGNTEAFF
TGTGCCAGCAGCCATCAGGGGGGAAACACTGAAGCTTTCTTT
>TRBJ2-1|TRBD1|TRBV7-9|.|15
CASSLWDSTYNEQFF
TGTGCCAGCAGCTTATGGGACAGCACCTACAATGAGCAGTTCTTC
>TRBJ1-5|TRBD1|TRBV27|.|15
CASSPGDRGNQPQHF
TGTGCCAGCAGCCCAGGGGACAGGGGCAATCAGCCCCAGCATTTT
>TRBJ2-3|.|TRBV18|.|13
CASSPQLVRTQYF
TGTGCCAGCTCACCCCAACTAGTGCGTACGCAGTATTTT
>TRBJ1-4|.|TRBV5-1|.|14
CASSLGGQNEKLFF
TGCGCCAGCAGCTTGGGCGGACAGAATGAAAAACTGTTTTTT
>TRBJ2-1|TRBD1|TRBV19|.|14
CASSIQQGGNEQFF
TGTGCCAGTAGTATACAACAGGGGGGAAATGAGCAGTTCTTC
>TRBJ1-1|.|TRBV5-1|.|11
CASSQDSEAFF
TGCGCCAGCAGTCAGGACAGCGAAGCTTTCTTT
>TRBJ1-2|TRBD1|TRBV5-4|.|17
CASSLTGGGFSGDGYTF
TGTGCCAGCAGCTTAACAGGGGGCGGATTTTCGGGTGATGGCTACACCTTC
>TRBJ1-5|.|TRBV28|few|13
CATLQVSNQPQHF
TGTGCCACATTACAGGTTAGCAATCAGCCCCAGCATTTT